This T cell receptor (beta chain) is from a study of cytomegalovirus exposure and HLA in healthy donors. Overall study results and limits: CMV serostatus was the only recorded immune exposure for donors. The study flagged some 170 TCR beta chains as cytomegalovirus-associated. For most TCR beta V segments, an earlier analysis put the productive rate at about 90% or about 30% of the time.

The study ran its PCR with 60 Vbeta and 13 Jbeta primers. The table came from immunoSEQ multiplex PCR; TCRdb's copy has only in-frame clones and leaves some out. The repertoire has about 300,000 clones, 86% of them found once; the top ten carry about 4%. A single count supports this clone. Its antigen is unidentified. Sequencing was performed on PBMCs. This TCR was recovered from a man in his forties or fifties in good health and CMV-seropositive.

The DNA of the CDR3 is TGTGCCAGCAGCTACGGCGGGACAGCTAATGAAAAACTGTTTTTT. Translating gives CASSYGGTANEKLFF. V and J are TRBV6-1 and TRBJ1-4; 7 bases align to TRBD1. V lost 6 bases to trimming and J lost 3 bases; unmatched junction nucleotides: 7. The germline CDR1 and CDR2 sequences are MNHNS and SASEGT. This CDR3 is built from 15 residues.